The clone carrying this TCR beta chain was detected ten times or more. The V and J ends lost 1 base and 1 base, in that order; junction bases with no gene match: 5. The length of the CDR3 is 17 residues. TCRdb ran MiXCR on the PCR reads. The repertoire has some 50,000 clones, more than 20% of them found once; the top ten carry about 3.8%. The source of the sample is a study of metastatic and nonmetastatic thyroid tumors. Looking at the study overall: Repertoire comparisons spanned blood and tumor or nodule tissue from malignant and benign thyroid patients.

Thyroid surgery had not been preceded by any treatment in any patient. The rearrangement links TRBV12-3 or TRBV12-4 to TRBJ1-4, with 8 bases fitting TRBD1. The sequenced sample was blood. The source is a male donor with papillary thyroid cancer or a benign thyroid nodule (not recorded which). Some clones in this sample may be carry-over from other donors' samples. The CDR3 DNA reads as TGTGCCAGCAGTTTAGGGACAGGGAGGGGAACTAATGAAAAACTGTTTTTT. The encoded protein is CASSLGTGRGTNEKLFF.